This T cell receptor (beta chain) was recorded in a study of cytomegalovirus exposure and HLA in healthy donors. Trimming took 5 bases from V and 1 from J; bases not matched to a gene: 8. Per the germline V gene, CDR1 is SGHVS and CDR2 is FNYEAQ. CDR3 length equals 17 residues. Some clones are missing from TCRdb's copy, which holds only in-frame ones; the method was immunoSEQ multiplex PCR. The top ten hold approximately 1% of the sample, which has more than 85,000 clones, under 95% seen once. The clonotype originates from a woman in her 30s in good health and CMV-seropositive. Sequencing used PBMCs. This chain uses TRBV7-6 with TRBJ2-3; 11 nucleotides agree with TRBD2. CDR3 protein: CASSPTTLAGGTDTQYF. CDR3 bases: TGTGCCAGCAGCCCCACCACACTAGCGGGAGGCACAGATACGCAGTATTTT.